These T cell receptor beta chains were read from a single sample in a study of cytomegalovirus exposure and HLA in healthy donors. Assay used: immunoSEQ multiplex PCR; TCRdb lists only in-frame clones, some missing. The sample includes 100,000 to 150,000 clones, around 76% of them seen just once. Sequenced sample: PBMCs. Receptors originate from a woman between 45 and 65 years old in good health and CMV-seronegative. Both conserved end residues are part of each CDR3. Fields, in order: D gene, V gene, clone size, J gene, CDR3 length, CDR3 DNA, CDR3 protein. D genes are given only for firm matches. Size is stated for part of the rows, as once, few or many counts, or as a class when the clone is expanded.

TRBD1,TRBV7-9,NA,TRBJ1-5,16,TGTGCCAGCAGCAACAGACAGGGAAGGGGCAATCAGCCCCAGCATTTT,CASSNRQGRGNQPQHF
TRBD1,TRBV7-3,NA,TRBJ2-2,14,TGTGCCAGCAGGACGACAGGGTCTACCGGGGAGCTGTTTTTT,CASRTTGSTGELFF
TRBD2,TRBV5-8,NA,TRBJ2-1,13,TGTGCCAGCAGTGGGGGGGGTATGAATGAGCAGTTCTTC,CASSGGGMNEQFF
NA,TRBV5-4,NA,TRBJ2-2,15,TGTGCCAGCAGCCTCCGGAGCGCGAACACCGGGGAGCTGTTTTTT,CASSLRSANTGELFF
NA,TRBV2,NA,TRBJ1-2,16,TGTGCCAGCAGTGAAGCGCTGTCTCAGGGCCTGGATGGCTACACCTTC,CASSEALSQGLDGYTF
NA,TRBV4-3,NA,TRBJ2-3,13,TGCGCCAGCAGCCACGGAGTGGGAGATACGCAGTATTTT,CASSHGVGDTQYF
TRBD1,TRBV4-2,NA,TRBJ1-5,17,TGTGCCAGCAGCCAAGGATGGGGACAGGGTATTATTCAGCCCCAGCATTTT,CASSQGWGQGIIQPQHF
NA,TRBV19,NA,TRBJ2-3,13,TGTGCCAGTCACAGGACTAACACAGATACGCAGTATTTT,CASHRTNTDTQYF
NA,TRBV25-1,NA,TRBJ2-7,13,TGTGCCAGCAGTGAATATAGGAGTTACGAGCAGTACTTC,CASSEYRSYEQYF
TRBD1,TRBV28,NA,TRBJ2-5,15,TGTGCCAGCAGTCCCTCTGGACAGGGGAAGGAGACCCAGTACTTC,CASSPSGQGKETQYF
TRBD2,TRBV10-2,NA,TRBJ2-1,13,TGCGCCAGCGGGAGACTAGCGATCAATGAGCAGTTCTTC,CASGRLAINEQFF
TRBD2,TRBV5-8,NA,TRBJ2-2,17,TGTGCCAGCAGCCTTATTCCGGGACTAGCTGAAGGCGGGGAGCTGTTTTTT,CASSLIPGLAEGGELFF
NA,TRBV5-5,few,TRBJ2-7,14,TGTGCCAGCAGCTTGATCGCAGGGGAATACGAGCAGTACTTC,CASSLIAGEYEQYF
TRBD1,TRBV9,NA,TRBJ2-1,16,TGTGCCAGCAGCGTAGGGGACAGGGGGTCAGGCAATGAGCAGTTCTTC,CASSVGDRGSGNEQFF
TRBD2,TRBV7-9,NA,TRBJ2-4,18,TGTGCCAGCAGCTTATCTCATACTAGCGGGAGGGCGAAAAACATTCAGTACTTC,CASSLSHTSGRAKNIQYF
NA,TRBV5-4,once,TRBJ2-1,16,TGTGCCAGCAGCTTGTATGGGGAGAGCTCCTACAATGAGCAGTTCTTC,CASSLYGESSYNEQFF
TRBD1,TRBV7-2,few,TRBJ2-7,14,TGTGCCAGCACCAGGACAGGGACGGACTACGAGCAGTACTTC,CASTRTGTDYEQYF
NA,TRBV6-4,NA,TRBJ2-2,14,TGTGCCAGCAGTGATAAAGGGGGAACCGGGGAGCTGTTTTTT,CASSDKGGTGELFF
TRBD1,TRBV7-6,few,TRBJ1-5,15,TGTGCCAGCAGCGAACAGGGGGCGCAGGTTCAGCCCCAGCATTTT,CASSEQGAQVQPQHF
NA,TRBV7-3,NA,TRBJ1-2,14,TGTGCCAGCAGTGGGACTCATATAAGTGGTGGCTACACCTTC,CASSGTHISGGYTF
NA,TRBV19,NA,TRBJ1-2,13,TGTGCCAGCCAGTTACAGGAGAACTATGGCTACACCTTC,CASQLQENYGYTF
NA,TRBV7-9,NA,TRBJ1-2,14,TGTGCCAGCAGCTTTTCGACAGTTAACTATGGCTACACCTTC,CASSFSTVNYGYTF
TRBD1,TRBV7-2,NA,TRBJ2-5,16,TGTGCCAGCAGCTTCAGGGGGCGTACGGTCGAAGAGACCCAGTACTTC,CASSFRGRTVEETQYF
NA,TRBV27,NA,TRBJ1-1,15,TGTGCCAGCAGTCTTACAAACGGGTTGAACACTGAAGCTTTCTTT,CASSLTNGLNTEAFF
NA,TRBV25-1,NA,TRBJ1-2,12,TGTGCCAGCAGTGCCCTCGGGTATGGCTACACCTTC,CASSALGYGYTF
TRBD2,TRBV7-3,NA,TRBJ2-2,17,TGTGCCAGCAGCTTAACGATGAGCGGGAGTGGGACCGGGGAGCTGTTTTTT,CASSLTMSGSGTGELFF
TRBD2,TRBV10-3,NA,TRBJ2-5,16,TGTGCCATCAGTGAGTCATTCAGCGGGAGCCAAGAGACCCAGTACTTC,CAISESFSGSQETQYF
NA,TRBV5-1,NA,TRBJ2-3,15,TGCGCCAGCAGCTTAGGGGGGGCCTTCACAGATACGCAGTATTTT,CASSLGGAFTDTQYF
TRBD1,TRBV28,NA,TRBJ1-5,16,TGTGCCAGCAGTTTAAGGTCAGGGGGCCGCAATCAGCCCCAGCATTTT,CASSLRSGGRNQPQHF
NA,TRBV6-5,once,TRBJ2-1,15,TGTGCCAGCAGTTACTCCCCTAGCTCCTACAATGAGCAGTTCTTC,CASSYSPSSYNEQFF
NA,TRBV27,NA,TRBJ1-5,15,TGTGCCAGCAGCCGGGACTGGTTTAGCAATCAGCCCCAGCATTTT,CASSRDWFSNQPQHF
TRBD1,TRBV19,NA,TRBJ2-2,15,TGTGCCAGTAGTAGACAGGGAACGAACACCGGGGAGCTGTTTTTT,CASSRQGTNTGELFF
TRBD1,TRBV27,NA,TRBJ1-2,15,TGTGCCAGCAGTGGAACGGGACAGGGAGGCTATGGCTACACCTTC,CASSGTGQGGYGYTF
NA,TRBV14,once,TRBJ2-7,19,TGTGCCAGCAGCCAAGAGGTGGGAGCTTTTACCCCGAGCTCCTACGAGCAGTACTTC,CASSQEVGAFTPSSYEQYF
NA,TRBV19,NA,TRBJ1-1,15,TGTGCCAGTAGCGGTTTCTTGACTTTGAACACTGAAGCTTTCTTT,CASSGFLTLNTEAFF
NA,TRBV7-2,NA,TRBJ1-1,16,TGTGCCAGCAGCTCGGGACTTTCCATACTGGGAACTGAAGCTTTCTTT,CASSSGLSILGTEAFF
TRBD2,TRBV7-9,NA,TRBJ2-3,16,TGTGCCAGCAGCCCTCGGGGGGAGCCCACCACAGATACGCAGTATTTT,CASSPRGEPTTDTQYF
NA,TRBV10-3,NA,TRBJ1-2,14,TGTGCCATCAGTCCGAGGACGGGGAACTATGGCTACACCTTC,CAISPRTGNYGYTF
TRBD1,TRBV19,NA,TRBJ1-5,18,TGTGCCAGTAGTATAACCCGGACAGGGAGATATAGCAATCAGCCCCAGCATTTT,CASSITRTGRYSNQPQHF
NA,TRBV28,few,TRBJ1-2,13,TGTGCCAGCAGTTTGGGAGGGTTCTATGGCTACACCTTC,CASSLGGFYGYTF
TRBD1,TRBV19,NA,TRBJ2-5,13,TGTGCCAGTACTCAGGGGGTAGGAGAGACCCAGTACTTC,CASTQGVGETQYF
NA,TRBV11-3,many,TRBJ2-7,15,TGTGCCAGGACGACCCGCCCGGGACTTCTCTACGAGCAGTACTTC,CARTTRPGLLYEQYF
NA,TRBV5-1,NA,TRBJ1-1,15,TGCGCCAGCAGCCCGGAGGGACTGTTGAACACTGAAGCTTTCTTT,CASSPEGLLNTEAFF
NA,TRBV11-3,NA,TRBJ2-4,16,TGTGCCAGCAGCTTAGAGGAAAGGAGGGCCAAAAACATTCAGTACTTC,CASSLEERRAKNIQYF
NA,TRBV30,NA,TRBJ2-4,12,TGTGCCTGGAGTGTACAGAAAAACATTCAGTACTTC,CAWSVQKNIQYF
NA,TRBV19,NA,TRBJ1-2,16,TGTGCCAGTAGTATGAGGCTGGGAGAATCTAACTATGGCTACACCTTC,CASSMRLGESNYGYTF
NA,TRBV7-2,NA,TRBJ2-5,16,TGTGCCAGCAGCCCAATCCTCCGGGACTTTCAAGAGACCCAGTACTTC,CASSPILRDFQETQYF